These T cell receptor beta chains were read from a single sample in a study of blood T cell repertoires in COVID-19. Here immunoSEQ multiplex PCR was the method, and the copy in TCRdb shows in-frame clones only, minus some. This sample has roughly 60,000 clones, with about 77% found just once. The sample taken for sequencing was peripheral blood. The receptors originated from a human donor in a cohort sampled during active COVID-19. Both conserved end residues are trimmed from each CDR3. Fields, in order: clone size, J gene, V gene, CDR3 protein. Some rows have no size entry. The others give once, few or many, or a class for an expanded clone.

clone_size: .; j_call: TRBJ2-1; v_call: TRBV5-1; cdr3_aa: ASSLGTGIDEQF
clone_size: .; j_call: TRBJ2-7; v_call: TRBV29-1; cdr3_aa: SARLAGGHEQY
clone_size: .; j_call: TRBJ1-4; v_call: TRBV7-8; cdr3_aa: ASSSTGTTNEKLF
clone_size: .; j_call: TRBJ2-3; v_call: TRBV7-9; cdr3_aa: ASSLDAGGFADTQY
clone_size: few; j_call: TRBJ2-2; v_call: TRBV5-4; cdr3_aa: ASSQEVAATGELF
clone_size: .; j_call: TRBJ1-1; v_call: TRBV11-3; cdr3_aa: ASSSRGGSTEAF
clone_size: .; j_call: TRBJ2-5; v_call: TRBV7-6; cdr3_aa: ASSRRLAEETQY
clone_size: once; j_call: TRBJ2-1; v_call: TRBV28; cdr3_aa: ASSLARGRYNEQF
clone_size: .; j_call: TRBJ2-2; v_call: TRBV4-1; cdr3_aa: ASSQDVGRAQTGELF
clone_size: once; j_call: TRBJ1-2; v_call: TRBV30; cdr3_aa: AWEGQGQIHYGYT
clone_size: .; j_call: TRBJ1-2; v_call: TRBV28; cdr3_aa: ASSGQGLFYGYT